The 2 T cell receptor beta chains below were found in one sample sequenced in a study of T-cell reconstitution after alpha-beta-depleted transplantation in children. Preparing the TCRbeta library involved the use of unique molecular identifiers. One entry per CDR3 protein results from TCRdb running MiXCR on the PCR reads. The table lists under 3,500 distinct CDR3 sequences, 20% to 25% of them singletons, with approximately 37% in the top ten. The material sequenced was PBMCs, mostly from graft donor cells, taken 60 days after TCRalphabeta/CD19-depleted stem cell transplant. These receptors were taken from a female patient between 10 and 17 years old who had a stem cell transplant for acute lymphoblastic leukemia, so the T cells may come from the graft donor.

This clonotype has a single count. The V call is TRBV28, the J call TRBJ1-1; unclear D gene. Deletions cut 6 bases from V and 0 bases from J, with 11 bases between. The CDR3 covers 14 residues. CDR1 is MDHEN, CDR2 SYDVKM, per germline. The CDR3 is CASRPRQLNTEAFF. The CDR3 coding sequence is TGTGCCAGCAGGCCCAGACAACTGAACACTGAAGCTTTCTTT.

This clonotype was seen at least ten times. The chain has TRBV9 and TRBJ2-5; 7 positions match TRBD1. The germline V gene encodes CDR1 SGDLS and CDR2 YYNGEE. This CDR3 region has 13 residues. V trimming: 0 bases; J trimming: 4 bases; junction bases outside the gene matches: 0. The CDR3 DNA reads TGTGCCAGCAGCGTAGGACAGGGAGAGACCCAGTACTTC. Protein product: CASSVGQGETQYF.